The rows below give T cell receptor beta chains drawn from one sample of a study of T cells in Graves' hyperthyroidism and ophthalmopathy. TCRdb re-called the multiplex PCR reads through MiXCR, storing one row per CDR3 protein. Here the sample spans some 580,000 distinct CDR3 sequences, approximately 15% being singletons. Sequencing was performed on blood. Receptor source: a woman between 40 and 50 years old with Graves' ophthalmopathy. Both conserved end residues are part of each CDR3. The order of the fields is J gene, D gene, V gene, clone size, CDR3 protein, CDR3 DNA. D genes are given only for firm matches. Only some rows state a clone size, as once, few, many or a class for expanded clones.

J: TRBJ1-1; D: TRBD1; V: TRBV30; size: -; CDR3: CAWRGTEDTAAFF; DNA: TGTGCCTGGAGGGGGACAGAGGATACGGCAGCTTTCTTT
J: TRBJ2-7; D: TRBD2; V: TRBV12-5; size: -; CDR3: CASVLLASLSEQYF; DNA: TGTGCTAGTGTCCTACTAGCGTCTCTCTCCGAGCAGTACTTC
J: TRBJ2-2; D: TRBD2; V: TRBV7-8; size: -; CDR3: CASSLARLAGDTGELFF; DNA: TGTGCCAGCAGCTTAGCGCGGTTAGCGGGGGACACCGGGGAGCTGTTTTTT
J: TRBJ2-1; D: TRBD2; V: TRBV20-1; size: -; CDR3: CSARVASGGSYNEQFF; DNA: TGCAGTGCTAGAGTCGCTAGCGGGGGATCCTACAATGAGCAGTTCTTC
J: TRBJ1-4; D: -; V: TRBV3-1; size: -; CDR3: CASSQANQNAGEKLFF; DNA: TGTGCCAGCAGCCAAGCCAATCAAAACGCAGGAGAAAAACTGTTTTTT
J: TRBJ2-7; D: TRBD2; V: TRBV30; size: many; CDR3: CAWSVIAGGSEQYF; DNA: TGTGCCTGGAGTGTCATAGCGGGAGGGAGCGAGCAGTACTTC
J: TRBJ2-1; D: -; V: TRBV20-1; size: many; CDR3: CSARAWGFAYNEQFF; DNA: TGCAGTGCTAGAGCGTGGGGGTTCGCCTACAATGAGCAGTTCTTC
J: TRBJ1-1; D: -; V: TRBV10-3; size: many; CDR3: CAISHPGSQRGTEAFF; DNA: TGTGCCATCAGCCACCCCGGGTCCCAACGGGGCACTGAAGCTTTCTTT
J: TRBJ2-1; D: TRBD2; V: TRBV20-1; size: few; CDR3: CGPSGGASNEQFF; DNA: TGCGGACCGAGCGGGGGGGCCTCGAATGAGCAGTTCTTC
J: TRBJ2-1; D: TRBD2; V: TRBV2; size: few; CDR3: CASSDGLAGVNEQFF; DNA: TGTGCCAGCAGTGACGGGCTAGCGGGAGTCAATGAGCAGTTCTTC
J: TRBJ2-3; D: -; V: TRBV3-1; size: -; CDR3: CASSPPGLLTTDTQYF; DNA: TGTGCCAGCAGCCCCCCGGGCCTTCTTACAACAGATACGCAGTATTTT
J: TRBJ2-7; D: TRBD1; V: TRBV11-2; size: -; CDR3: CASSPTRAGGIYEQYF; DNA: TGTGCCAGCAGCCCCACAAGGGCAGGGGGCATCTACGAGCAGTACTTC
J: TRBJ1-2; D: TRBD1; V: TRBV7-9; size: -; CDR3: CASSATGTGYYGYTF; DNA: TGTGCCAGCAGCGCAACCGGGACAGGGTACTATGGCTACACCTTC
J: TRBJ2-2; D: TRBD1; V: TRBV29-1; size: -; CDR3: CSVTRTGGTGELFF; DNA: TGCAGCGTTACCCGGACAGGCGGCACCGGGGAGCTGTTTTTT
J: TRBJ2-3; D: -; V: TRBV12-3/TRBV12-4; size: many; CDR3: CASSLSGRPSTDTQYF; DNA: TGTGCCAGCAGTTTAAGTGGGCGCCCTAGCACAGATACGCAGTATTTT